This TCR beta chain was sequenced for a study of regulatory T cells in long-lasting Graves disease. This clonotype was recorded a few times. Construction of the TCR beta libraries employed iRepertoire HTBI primers in conjunction with Arm-PCR of CDR3 regions. One entry per CDR3 protein, called by TCRdb with MiXCR from the multiplex PCR reads. Here the sample spans 650,000 to 700,000 distinct CDR3 sequences, around 32% being singletons. Time point reported: persistent/refractory GD, antithyroid drugs over 5 years with positive TRAb. RNA isolated from PBMCs was used to make the TCR library. Xi'an, China, was home to the endocrinology department that provided patients. The CDR3 covers 12 residues. V gave up 5 bases and J gave up 2 bases, with 9 bases separating them. The germline CDR1 and CDR2 sequences are GTSNPN and SVGIG (reference sequence).

The clonotype was recovered from a female donor with Graves disease. The chain recombines TRBV30 with TRBJ2-5, with D perhaps being TRBD1 or TRBD2 (5 bases each). The sequencing here drew on peripheral blood mononuclear cells (PBMCs), taken when the disease was refractory, from a patient treated with antithyroid drugs. The CDR3: CAWGTAQETQYF. The DNA of the CDR3 is TGTGCCTGGGGGACGGCGCAAGAGACCCAGTACTTC.